These 29 T cell receptor beta chains originate from one sample sequenced in a study of blood T cell repertoires in COVID-19. Here immunoSEQ multiplex PCR was the method, and the copy in TCRdb shows in-frame clones only, minus some. Here the sample spans approximately 300,000 clones, over 85% being singletons. The source material was peripheral blood. The receptors shown here come from a woman in her thirties with COVID-19, enrolled during active disease.

The table lists this clone with a count of one. The V call is TRBV6-2 or TRBV6-3, the J call TRBJ2-1, with 7 bases lining up with TRBD2. The V gene end was trimmed by 0 bases and the J gene end by 6 bases; junction bases not matched to a gene: 8. CDR1 and CDR2 (germline): MNHEY, SVGEGT. This CDR3 is 16 amino acids long. This chain's CDR3 is CASSYSTSGAFNEQFF. DNA for the CDR3: TGTGCCAGCAGTTACTCGACCAGCGGGGCCTTCAATGAGCAGTTCTTC.

This rearrangement joins TRBV6-5 to TRBJ2-1, with 12 bases aligning to TRBD2. CDR1 is MNHEY, CDR2 SVGAGI, per germline. J lost 4 bases, V lost 10 bases, and 2 bases had no gene match. The CDR3 spans 13 residues. CDR3 bases: TGTGCCATACTAGCGGGGGGTTACAATGAGCAGTTCTTC. Translating gives CAILAGGYNEQFF.

The chain recombines TRBV9 with TRBJ2-2, with TRBD2 identical over 7 bases. Germline CDR1 is SGDLS and CDR2 is YYNGEE. This CDR3 has 14 amino acids. Trimming removed 6 bases from V and 5 bases from J; junction bases left unmatched: 7. CDR3 nucleotides: TGTGCCAGCACAAGCGGGGTTTCAACCGGGGAGCTGTTTTTT. This codes for CASTSGVSTGELFF. Drawing the rest from reference TRBV9 and TRBJ2-2, the complete variable domain is DSGVTQTPKHLITATGQRVTLRCSPRSGDLSVYWYQQSLDQGLQFLIQYYNGEERAKGNILERFSAQQFPDLHSELNLSSLELGDSALYFCASTSGVSTGELFFGEGSRLTVL.

This rearrangement joins TRBV11-2 to TRBJ2-5, with D possibly being TRBD2 (7 bases). CDR1 SGHAT and CDR2 FQNNGV come from the germline V gene. The CDR3 extends over 15 amino acids. Trimming removed 1 base at V and 4 bases at J, with 13 bases between. CDR3 nucleotides: TGTGCCAGCAGCTTAGTGGGGGGGCTGGGAGAGACCCAGTACTTC. This translates into CASSLVGGLGETQYF.

The genes are TRBV2 and TRBJ1-5, with 7 bases lining up with TRBD1. Germline V lookup: CDR1 SNHLY, CDR2 FYNNEI. Unmatched junction bases numbered 4, after V lost 7 bases and J lost 4 bases. CDR3 length equals 13 residues. The CDR3 sequence: CASNRGPNQPQHF. The CDR3 DNA is TGTGCCAGCAACAGGGGCCCGAATCAGCCCCAGCATTTT.

The chain joins TRBV6-5 to TRBJ1-1; the D is unclear. Looked up from germline, CDR1 is MNHEY and CDR2 is SVGAGI. Trimming pared 6 bases from V and 3 bases from J, leaving 11 bases between. This CDR3 is 13 amino acids long. This CDR3 reads CASRKYSDTEAFF. For the CDR3, the DNA is TGTGCCAGCAGAAAGTATAGCGACACTGAAGCTTTCTTT.

V is TRBV7-3 and J is TRBJ1-1; D unresolved. Trimming removed 3 bases from V and 1 base from J, with 6 bases in between. The CDR3 is made up of 13 amino acids. Germline values: CDR1 SGHTA, CDR2 FQGTGA. The CDR3 coding sequence is TGTGCCAGCAGCTTCCCAGGGAACACTGAAGCTTTCTTT. It specifies CASSFPGNTEAFF.

The V call is TRBV19, the J call TRBJ1-3; D gene uncertain. Germline lookup yields CDR1 LNHDA and CDR2 SQIVND (reference sequence). The CDR3 consists of 14 residues. V was trimmed by 0 bases and J by 4 bases, leaving 7 bases between them. The CDR3 here is CASSIEAEGNTIYF. The CDR3 DNA is TGTGCCAGTAGTATAGAGGCAGAAGGAAACACCATATATTTT.

This rearrangement joins TRBV6-5 to TRBJ1-3; D not resolved. Germline values: CDR1 MNHEY, CDR2 SVGAGI. The V gene lost 8 bases and the J gene lost 7 bases, with 21 bases spanning the gap. This CDR3 comprises 15 residues. The CDR3 nucleotides read TGTGCCAGCTCGTCAGACCGGGATCTCTGGAACACCATATATTTT. The encoded protein is CASSSDRDLWNTIYF.

The chain combines TRBV12-3 or TRBV12-4 with TRBJ2-1, with D possibly TRBD2 on 5 matching bases. The CDR3 spans 12 residues. Trimming removed 6 bases from V and 7 bases from J, with 10 bases in between. CDR3: CASRKLGNEQFF. CDR3 bases: TGTGCCAGCAGGAAACTAGGGAATGAGCAGTTCTTC.

The chain uses TRBV27 and TRBJ2-5, with 8 bases lining up with TRBD1. The CDR3 has 14 amino acids. The ends lost 8 bases at V and 4 bases at J; junction bases unmatched: 9. Looked up from germline, CDR1 is MNHEY and CDR2 is SMNVEV (reference sequence). The CDR3 DNA reads as TGTGCCAGCCGAAGGACAGGGAATGTAGAGACCCAGTACTTC. Translation: CASRRTGNVETQYF.

V and J are TRBV5-5 and TRBJ2-5; D might be TRBD1 (6 bases). Deletions cut 4 bases from V and 2 bases from J, with 15 bases between. This CDR3 comprises 15 residues. The germline V gene encodes CDR1 SGHKS and CDR2 YYEKEE (reference sequence). In nucleotides, the CDR3 is TGTGCCAGCAGCGCCGGGACACCATCACAAGAGACCCAGTACTTC. Amino acids: CASSAGTPSQETQYF.

The count of this clone is one. This chain links TRBV6-5 with TRBJ2-5, with D unresolved. The CDR3 has 12 amino acids. Germline assignment: CDR1 MNHEY and CDR2 SVGAGI. Trimming shortened V by 5 bases and J by 5 bases, and 9 bases separated the two germline ends. The CDR3 loop reads CASSNLRETQYF. The CDR3 coding sequence is TGTGCCAGCAGTAACCTGCGTGAGACCCAGTACTTC.

The chain joins TRBV10-2 to TRBJ1-1, with TRBD1 matching 7 bases. V gave up 3 bases and J gave up 11 bases; unmatched junction bases: 9. The CDR3 is 13 residues long. Germline V CDR1 and CDR2: WSHSY, SAAADI. This chain's CDR3 is CASSDYRGERAFF. The DNA for the CDR3 is TGCGCCAGCAGTGACTACAGGGGCGAGAGGGCTTTCTTT.

Written as DNA, the CDR3 is TGTGCCAGCAGCTTAATAAGCGGCTTCACAGATACGCAGTATTTT. It codes for CASSLISGFTDTQYF. The V call is TRBV7-2, the J call TRBJ2-3; perhaps TRBD2 as D (5 bases). Trimming removed 2 bases at V and 2 bases at J, with 11 bases between. This CDR3 is 15 amino acids long. Germline assignment: CDR1 SGHTA and CDR2 FQGNSA.

V and J are TRBV15 and TRBJ2-2; tentative D call: TRBD2 (5 bases). Germline-derived CDR1 and CDR2 are LNHNV and YYDKDF (reference sequence). The ends were cut back, 4 bases at V and 5 bases at J, with 17 bases in the middle. The CDR3 extends over 16 amino acids. This CDR3 is CATSKVSGRGTGELFF. CDR3 DNA: TGTGCCACCAGCAAAGTATCTGGCCGGGGAACCGGGGAGCTGTTTTTT.

This chain uses TRBV5-1 with TRBJ1-1; the match to TRBD1 covers 7 bases. The CDR3 contains 14 residues. The J segment lost 5 bases and the V segment lost 0 bases, leaving 4 bases of the junction unmatched. CDR1 is SGHRS and CDR2 is YFSETQ in the germline V gene. CDR3: CASSLEGAMTEAFF. The DNA for the CDR3 is TGCGCCAGCAGCTTGGAGGGGGCGATGACTGAAGCTTTCTTT.

The chain is built from TRBV21-1 and TRBJ2-7; the table calls TRBD2, which could not be checked here. TRBV21-1 is recorded as a pseudogene. The CDR3 is made up of 17 amino acids. In DNA, the CDR3 is TGTGCCAGCAGCAAAGGCGGGCAGGCCTCACGGCCCTACGAGCAGTACGTC. Translated: CASSKGGQASRPYEQYV.

This clone occurred once. This chain links TRBV9 with TRBJ1-1; D remains ambiguous. The CDR3 sequence is 14 residues long. Trimming cost V 2 bases and J 1 base, with 9 bases left between them. The germline CDR1 and CDR2 sequences are SGDLS and YYNGEE. The CDR3 is CASSVLTSNTEAFF. The CDR3 DNA follows: TGTGCCAGCAGCGTTCTTACTTCGAACACTGAAGCTTTCTTT.

A few counts support this clone. The gene calls are TRBV2 and TRBJ2-7, with a tentative D call TRBD2 (6 bases). The CDR3 covers 13 residues. Germline CDR1 and CDR2: SNHLY and FYNNEI. V was trimmed by 3 bases and J by 5 bases, leaving 11 bases between them. The CDR3 spells CASSEWGEDEQYF. The CDR3 coding sequence is TGTGCCAGCAGTGAGTGGGGGGAGGACGAGCAGTACTTC.

The rearrangement joins TRBV25-1 to TRBJ2-1; 8 bases map to TRBD2. With V trimmed by 8 bases and J by 5 bases, 2 bases remained unmatched. The CDR3 is 12 amino acids. In germline, CDR1 is MGHDK, CDR2 SYGVNS. The CDR3 loop is CASGLAHNEQFF. CDR3 nucleotide sequence: TGTGCCAGCGGACTAGCCCACAATGAGCAGTTCTTC.

The chain combines TRBV7-9 with TRBJ1-1, with 9 bases identical to TRBD1. This CDR3 has 15 residues. The J segment lost 0 bases and the V segment lost 5 bases, leaving 4 bases of the junction unmatched. Germline CDR1 reads SEHNR; CDR2 reads FQNEAQ (reference sequence). The CDR3 protein is CASSHGQGMNTEAFF. CDR3 DNA: TGTGCCAGCAGCCACGGACAGGGGATGAACACTGAAGCTTTCTTT. Looking up the rest from reference TRBV7-9 and TRBJ1-1 gives the full variable domain: DTGVSQNPRHKITKRGQNVTFRCDPISEHNRLYWYRQTLGQGPEFLTYFQNEAQLEKSRLLSDRFSAERPKGSFSTLEIQRTEQGDSAMYLCASSHGQGMNTEAFFGQGTRLTVV.

The chain combines TRBV29-1 with TRBJ1-2, with TRBD1 as a possible D gene (6 bases). This CDR3 contains 15 residues. Germline V lookup: CDR1 SQVTM, CDR2 ANQGSEA. Trimming took 1 base from V and 4 from J, leaving 16 bases between them. CDR3: CSVEVVGQTSYGYTF. The DNA for the CDR3 is TGCAGCGTTGAAGTAGTAGGACAGACATCCTATGGCTACACCTTC.

The chain is built from TRBV7-2 and TRBJ1-2, with TRBD1 identical over 11 bases. Trimming took 5 bases from V and 9 from J; bases not matched to a gene: 8. The CDR3 covers 14 residues. The germline gives CDR1 SGHTA, CDR2 FQGNSA. The CDR3 nucleotides read TGTGCCAGCAGCGGACAGGGGGCCTCCCAGCGCTACACCTTC. It yields the protein CASSGQGASQRYTF.

This chain connects TRBV30 to TRBJ1-2; D is perhaps TRBD1 (6 bases). Trimming took 0 bases from V and 4 from J, leaving 6 bases between them. This CDR3 comprises 12 residues. Germline values: CDR1 GTSNPN, CDR2 SVGIG (reference sequence). DNA for the CDR3: TGTGCCTGGAGTGTGGACAGCTATGGCTACACCTTC. Protein: CAWSVDSYGYTF.

The chain combines TRBV5-4 with TRBJ1-1, with TRBD1 identical over 8 bases. The CDR3 consists of 15 residues. The junction had 12 bases not matched to a gene; V was cut back by 6 bases and J by 5 bases. CDR1 and CDR2 (germline): SGHNT, YYREEE (reference sequence). The CDR3 nucleotides read TGTGCCAGCACCGACTCAGGGGGCGGCTATACTGAAGCTTTCTTT. The encoded protein is CASTDSGGGYTEAFF. The full variable domain, in which reference TRBV5-4 and TRBJ1-1 provide the parts outside the CDR3, is ETGVTQSPTHLIKTRGQQVTLRCSSQSGHNTVSWYQQALGQGPQFIFQYYREEENGRGNFPPRFSGLQFPNYSSELNVNALELDDSALYLCASTDSGGGYTEAFFGQGTRLTVV.

The chain couples TRBV7-9 to TRBJ1-1; no clear D gene. V lost 3 bases and J lost 7, with 9 bases in between. Germline CDR1 and CDR2: SEHNR and FQNEAQ (reference sequence). CDR3 size: 12 residues. The CDR3: CASSFLSGEAFF. CDR3 nucleotides: TGTGCCAGCAGCTTTCTGTCAGGTGAAGCTTTCTTT.

Worth noting for this clone: Other DNA sequences in the same sample also yield this CDR3. The CDR3 sequence: CASSLTGNQPQHF. The CDR3 region has the DNA TGTGCCAGCAGCTTGACAGGCAATCAGCCCCAGCATTTT. The V and J genes are TRBV5-6 and TRBJ1-5; D unresolved. This CDR3 is 13 amino acids long. Per the germline V gene, CDR1 is SGHDT and CDR2 is YYEEEE. Trimming took off 1 base at V and 2 bases at J, with 4 bases between the two ends.

DNA for the CDR3: TGTGCCAGCTCACGCCCTAGCGGGGGTATTTCCTACAATGAGCAGTTCTTC. As protein: CASSRPSGGISYNEQFF. V gene TRBV18 combines with J gene TRBJ2-1, with 10 bases aligning to TRBD2. CDR1 and CDR2 (germline): KGHSH, LQKENI. The CDR3 extends over 17 amino acids. The ends lost 4 bases at V and 1 base at J; junction bases unmatched: 7. Variable domain in full (rest from reference TRBV18 and TRBJ2-1): NAGVMQNPRHLVRRRGQEARLRCSPMKGHSHVYWYRQLPEEGLKFMVYLQKENIIDESGMPKERFSAEFPKEGPSILRIQQVVRGDSAAYFCASSRPSGGISYNEQFFGPGTRLTVL.